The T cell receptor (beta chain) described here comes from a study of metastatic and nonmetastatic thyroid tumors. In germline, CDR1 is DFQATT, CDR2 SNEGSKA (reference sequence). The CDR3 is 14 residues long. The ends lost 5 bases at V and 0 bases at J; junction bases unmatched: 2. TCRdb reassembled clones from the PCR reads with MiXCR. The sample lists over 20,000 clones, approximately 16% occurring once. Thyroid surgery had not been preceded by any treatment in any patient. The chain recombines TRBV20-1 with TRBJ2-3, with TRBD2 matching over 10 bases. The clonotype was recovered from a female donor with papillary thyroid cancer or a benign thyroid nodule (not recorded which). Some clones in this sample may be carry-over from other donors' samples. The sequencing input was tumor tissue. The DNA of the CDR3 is TGCAGTGCTCCTAGCGGGAGCAGCACAGATACGCAGTATTTT. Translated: CSAPSGSSTDTQYF.